This TCR beta chain was documented in a study of blood T cell repertoires in COVID-19 (dated by TCRdb to the early 2020s). Some background on the complete study: Samples covering the acute and convalescent phases of COVID-19 were provided by collaborators in the United States, Italy and Spain. The repertoires were released in a freely available public database intended as a resource for research on the immune response to SARS-CoV-2. The material from the prospective study consisted of cDNA or gDNA derived from T cells, B-cell-depleted T cells, or PBMCs. Deeply sampled blood TCRbeta repertoires from subjects exposed to, actively infected with, or recovered from COVID-19 were included in the dataset. The samples were drawn from the first 160 participants of the ongoing ImmuneRACE study and from more than 1,000 subjects provided by 6 global collaborators. The sample metadata nearly always contained a de-identified subject ID, COVID-19 status, age in years and sex. Where available, HLA class I and class II types were taken from metadata supplied by the sample provider and were not determined by assay-based typing. The research as a whole found: The amount of clinical and demographic metadata varied by source and participant and was provided uncurated.

The immunoSEQ Assay, a bias-controlled multiplex PCR, was used to amplify TCRbeta CDR3 regions from genomic DNA. As for the original processing: Within the assay, amplification of reference gene primers was used to estimate how many nucleated cells each sample contained. To quantify the absolute abundance of each unique TCRbeta CDR3 rearrangement, sequence reads were collapsed and filtered. For each sample, productive Simpson clonality was calculated by taking the square root of Simpson's diversity index across productive rearrangements. Imported from immuneACCESS, the table was reduced by TCRdb to in-frame sequences with V and J called. These copies leave out some clones; in studies compared against another copy, an unresolved V gene accounts for under half, and the cause of the remainder is not known. That table furnishes V, J and clone size, whereas the DNA furnished D and trimming. This sample has some 260,000 clones in its table, and 80% to 95% of those were observed once. Of the sample, under 2.5% is held by the ten largest clones.

Participants in the prospective study were enrolled through a virtual design, were aged roughly 18 to 100 years, and lived in approximately 25 United States geographic areas. In the prospective study, participants were assigned to cohorts based on the clinical history participants reported in a screening survey and a study questionnaire. For ImmuneRACE Cohort 3, a participant was defined as recovered based on two consecutive negative NP/OP PCR tests, clearance by a healthcare professional, or resolution of symptoms. Mobile phlebotomists in the prospective study collected whole blood, serum and a nasopharyngeal or oropharyngeal swab from every participant. Prospective study participants could optionally give additional blood draws and questionnaires over a roughly 2-month period. Blood samples from the prospective study were shipped frozen or at room temperature prior to DNA extraction. As encoded in the germline V gene, CDR1 is SGHRS while CDR2 is YFSETQ. V is reduced by 7 bases and J by 4 bases, leaving a spacing of 18 bases between them. There are 14 amino acids in the CDR3, from cysteine to phenylalanine inclusive. CDR3 DNA is the only sequence kept; it has 42 bases, read in frame from the first base.

About this clone itself: What antigen it recognizes has not been identified. One base away there is no much larger clone; base qualities are not given.

The chain employs TRBV5-1 and TRBJ2-7, and perhaps TRBD2 as D gene, on 6 matching bases. Sequenced material: PBMCs or T cells enriched from blood (not recorded which). The source of this sequence is a woman between 18 and 29 years old who had recovered from COVID-19. CDR3 protein: CASRRDLEGYEQYF. In nucleotides, the sequence is TGCGCCAGCCGAAGGGACTTAGAGGGGTACGAGCAGTACTTC.